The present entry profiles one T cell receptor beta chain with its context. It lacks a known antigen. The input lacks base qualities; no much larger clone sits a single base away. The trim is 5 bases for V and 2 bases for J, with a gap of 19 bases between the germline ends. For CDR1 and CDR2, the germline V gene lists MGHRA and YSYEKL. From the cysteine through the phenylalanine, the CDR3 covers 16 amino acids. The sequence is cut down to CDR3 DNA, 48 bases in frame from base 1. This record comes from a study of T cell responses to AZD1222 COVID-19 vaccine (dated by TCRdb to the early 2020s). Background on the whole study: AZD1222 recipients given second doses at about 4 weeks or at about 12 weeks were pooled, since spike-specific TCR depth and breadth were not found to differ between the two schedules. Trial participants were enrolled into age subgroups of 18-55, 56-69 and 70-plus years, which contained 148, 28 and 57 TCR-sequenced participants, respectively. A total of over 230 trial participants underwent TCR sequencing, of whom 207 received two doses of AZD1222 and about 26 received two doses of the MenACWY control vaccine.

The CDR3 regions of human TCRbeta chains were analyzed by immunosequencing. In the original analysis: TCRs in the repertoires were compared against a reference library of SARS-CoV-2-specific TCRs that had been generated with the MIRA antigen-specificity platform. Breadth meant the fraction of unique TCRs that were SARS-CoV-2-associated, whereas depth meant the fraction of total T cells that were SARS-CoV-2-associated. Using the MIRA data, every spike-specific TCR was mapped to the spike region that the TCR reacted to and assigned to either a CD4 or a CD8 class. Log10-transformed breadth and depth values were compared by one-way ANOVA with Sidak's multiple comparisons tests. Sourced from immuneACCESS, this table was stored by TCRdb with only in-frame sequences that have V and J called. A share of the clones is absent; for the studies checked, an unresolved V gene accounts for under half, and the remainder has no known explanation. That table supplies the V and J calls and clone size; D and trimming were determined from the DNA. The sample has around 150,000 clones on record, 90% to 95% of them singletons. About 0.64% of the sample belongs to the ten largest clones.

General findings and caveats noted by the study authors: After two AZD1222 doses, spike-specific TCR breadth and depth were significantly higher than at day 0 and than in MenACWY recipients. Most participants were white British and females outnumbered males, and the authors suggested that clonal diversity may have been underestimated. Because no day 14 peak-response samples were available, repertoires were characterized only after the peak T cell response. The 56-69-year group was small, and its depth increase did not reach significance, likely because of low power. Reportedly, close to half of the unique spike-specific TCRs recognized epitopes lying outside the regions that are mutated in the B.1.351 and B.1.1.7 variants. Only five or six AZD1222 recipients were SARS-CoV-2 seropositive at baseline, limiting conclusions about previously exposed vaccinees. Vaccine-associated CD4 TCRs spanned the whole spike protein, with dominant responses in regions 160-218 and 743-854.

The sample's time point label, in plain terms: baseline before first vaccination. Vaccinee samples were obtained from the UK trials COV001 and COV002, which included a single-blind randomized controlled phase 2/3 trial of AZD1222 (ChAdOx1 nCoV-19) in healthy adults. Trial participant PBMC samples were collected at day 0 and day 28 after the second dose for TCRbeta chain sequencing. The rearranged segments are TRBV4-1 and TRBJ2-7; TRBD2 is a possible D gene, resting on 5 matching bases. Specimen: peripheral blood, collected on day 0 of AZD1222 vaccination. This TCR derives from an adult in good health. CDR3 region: CASSTSRGRSPYEQYF. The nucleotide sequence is TGCGCCAGCAGCACCTCCCGAGGGAGAAGCCCCTACGAGCAGTACTTC.